The present entry profiles one T cell receptor (beta chain) with its context. The germline gives CDR1 KGHDR, CDR2 SFDVKD. V gave up 4 bases and J gave up 9 bases; unmatched junction bases: 16. The CDR3 has 16 amino acids. Some clones are missing from TCRdb's copy, which holds only in-frame ones; the method was immunoSEQ multiplex PCR. The sample consists of 75,000 to 90,000 clones, around nine tenths of them appearing once. This sample stems from a study of control samples from healthy donors and cancer patients. The chain couples TRBV24-1 to TRBJ2-5, with 7 positions matching TRBD1. The sample was blood. The TCR sequence derives from a man aged 25-45 years in good health. CDR3 DNA: TGTGCCACCAGTGACCCCGACAGGGCTCGAGCGGAAGCCCAGTACTTC. Its protein product is CATSDPDRARAEAQYF.